The 32 T cell receptor beta chains in this list originate from one sample, sequenced in a study of blood T cell repertoires in COVID-19. Sequencing was performed with immunoSEQ multiplex PCR; in TCRdb, only in-frame clones are kept and a portion is missing. Here the sample spans under 90,000 clones, about three quarters being singletons. Source material: peripheral blood. Receptors were obtained from a man between 45 and 60 years old with active or convalescent COVID-19.

The rearrangement joins TRBV5-1 to TRBJ2-5, with 8 bases identical to TRBD1. V trimming: 0 bases; J trimming: 5 bases; junction bases outside the gene matches: 6. The CDR3 runs to 15 residues. Germline CDR1 reads SGHRS; CDR2 reads YFSETQ. CDR3: CASSLGTGSVETQYF. CDR3 DNA: TGCGCCAGCAGCTTGGGGACAGGGAGTGTGGAGACCCAGTACTTC. The whole variable domain, remainder taken from reference TRBV5-1 and TRBJ2-5, is KAGVTQTPRYLIKTRGQQVTLSCSPISGHRSVSWYQQTPGQGLQFLFEYFSETQRNKGNFPGRFSGRQFSNSRSEMNVSTLELGDSALYLCASSLGTGSVETQYFGPGTRLLVL.

CDR3 nucleotides: TGTGCCAGCAGCTTACACCAGGGTGCAGATACGCAGTATTTT. It is translated as CASSLHQGADTQYF. V is TRBV7-7 and J is TRBJ2-3, with a tentative D call TRBD1 (5 bases). The germline gives CDR1 SSHAT, CDR2 FNYEAQ (reference sequence). CDR3 length: 14 amino acids. Trimming took 2 bases from V and 4 from J, leaving 10 bases between them.

V gene TRBV7-2 combines with J gene TRBJ1-5; D uncertain. Trimming shortened V by 5 bases and J by 0 bases, and 11 bases separated the two germline ends. The germline CDR1 and CDR2 sequences are SGHTA and FQGNSA. The CDR3 is 15 amino acids. The CDR3 reads CASSPGGYSNQPQHF. In DNA, the CDR3 is TGTGCCAGCAGCCCCGGCGGTTATAGCAATCAGCCCCAGCATTTT.

This clone was observed a handful of times. CDR3 loop: CASSFRTSGGHEQYF. Written as DNA, the CDR3 is TGTGCCAGCAGTTTCCGGACTAGCGGGGGCCACGAGCAGTACTTC. The rearrangement links TRBV2 to TRBJ2-7, with 13 bases aligning to TRBD2. The CDR3 contains 15 residues. Per germline, CDR1 SNHLY and CDR2 FYNNEI. V shed 5 bases, J shed 5 bases, and the junction held 6 bases outside the gene matches.

The V call is TRBV7-2, the J call TRBJ1-3; no clear D. Germline CDR1 and CDR2: SGHTA and FQGNSA. This CDR3 spans 15 amino acids. V shed 3 bases and J shed 0 bases, with 9 bases lying between them. CDR3 in amino acids: CASSFSYPSGNTIYF. In DNA form, the CDR3 reads TGTGCCAGCAGCTTCAGTTATCCCTCTGGAAACACCATATATTTT.

This clone was observed once. The rearrangement uses TRBV5-6 and TRBJ2-2; 9 bases align to TRBD1. The germline V gene encodes CDR1 SGHDT and CDR2 YYEEEE. The CDR3 is 17 residues long. With V trimmed by 0 bases and J by 5 bases, 8 bases remained unmatched. CDR3 nucleotides: TGTGCCAGCAGCTTGGCCAACAGGGGGCTTGGGACCGGGGAGCTGTTTTTT. Translating it yields CASSLANRGLGTGELFF.

V is TRBV5-1 and J is TRBJ2-5, with 7 bases aligning to TRBD1. J gave up 1 base and V 4 bases, and 10 bases lay outside the gene matches. Germline CDR1 SGHRS, CDR2 YFSETQ. The length of the CDR3 is 16 residues. CDR3 amino acids: CASSPGTDTSQETQYF. In nucleotides, the CDR3 is TGCGCCAGCAGCCCTGGGACAGATACTTCCCAAGAGACCCAGTACTTC.

The chain employs TRBV6-6 and TRBJ1-5, with 7 nucleotides matching TRBD1. The J segment lost 0 bases and the V segment lost 5 bases, leaving 10 bases of the junction unmatched. Per the germline V gene, CDR1 is MNHNY and CDR2 is SVGAGI (reference sequence). The CDR3 length is 17 residues. The DNA for the CDR3 is TGTGCCAGCAGTCGACAGGGCAGGGGTTATAGCAATCAGCCCCAGCATTTT. This translates into CASSRQGRGYSNQPQHF.

This clone was found once. This chain uses TRBV4-2 with TRBJ1-4; D unresolved. CDR1 is LGHNA, CDR2 YNFKEQ, per germline. The CDR3 sequence is 12 residues long. V was pared by 1 base and J by 8 bases, with 5 bases between. Here the CDR3 reads CASSQVGEKLFF. The CDR3 DNA reads as TGTGCCAGCAGCCAAGTCGGGGAAAAACTGTTTTTT.

This rearrangement joins TRBV5-5 to TRBJ1-1; D unresolved. The CDR3 loop spans 15 amino acids. The V end lost 3 bases, the J end lost 1 base, and 13 bases lay between the germline ends. Germline assignment: CDR1 SGHKS and CDR2 YYEKEE (reference sequence). The CDR3 is CASSYALTGNTEAFF. Here the CDR3 DNA reads TGTGCCAGCAGCTATGCGCTGACGGGGAACACTGAAGCTTTCTTT.

The CDR3 DNA follows: TGTGCCAGCAGTGAAACGGGACAGCGCTATGGCTACACCTTC. It encodes CASSETGQRYGYTF. V and J are TRBV2 and TRBJ1-2; 7 bases match TRBD1. Germline V gene data show CDR1 as SNHLY and CDR2 as FYNNEI. Trimming at V came to 2 bases and at J to 4 bases, leaving 4 bases not matched to a gene. CDR3 size: 14 residues.

The chain has TRBV11-2 and TRBJ2-3; 8 bases are shared with TRBD2. Trimming took 2 bases from V and 4 from J; bases not matched to a gene: 8. Germline V gene data show CDR1 as SGHAT and CDR2 as FQNNGV. This CDR3 spans 16 amino acids. CDR3 coding DNA: TGTGCCAGCAGCTTACTAGGCGGGGGGAGATCAGATACGCAGTATTTT. Its translation is CASSLLGGGRSDTQYF.

This sequence joins TRBV6-5 and TRBJ1-1; a weak D match, TRBD1 (5 bases). CDR1 and CDR2 from the germline V gene are MNHEY and SVGAGI. V dropped 2 bases and J dropped 0 bases, with 10 bases sitting between them. The CDR3 has 15 residues. CDR3 sequence: CASSYMGGVNTEAFF. The CDR3 DNA reads as TGTGCCAGCAGTTACATGGGGGGTGTGAACACTGAAGCTTTCTTT.

The J gene is TRBJ2-3, the V gene TRBV4-1, with 9 bases that match TRBD2. CDR3 length: 18 residues. Trimming took 0 bases from V and 4 from J; bases not matched to a gene: 11. Germline CDR1 reads MGHRA; CDR2 reads YSYEKL. CDR3 sequence: CASSQDRKRGEGADTQYF. CDR3 nucleotide sequence: TGCGCCAGCAGCCAAGATCGTAAGCGGGGGGAGGGCGCAGATACGCAGTATTTT.

The chain uses TRBV5-1 and TRBJ2-2; 9 nucleotides match TRBD1. V trimming: 0 bases; J trimming: 5 bases; junction bases outside the gene matches: 2. Germline V lookup: CDR1 SGHRS, CDR2 YFSETQ. The CDR3 has 15 residues. The CDR3 is CASSLAGTGTGELFF. As DNA, the CDR3 is TGCGCCAGCAGCTTGGCCGGGACAGGGACCGGGGAGCTGTTTTTT.

The V and J genes are TRBV7-8 and TRBJ1-1, with D possibly matching TRBD1 (5 bases). This CDR3 has 14 amino acids. Germline values: CDR1 SGHVS, CDR2 FQNEAQ. The ends were cut back, 3 bases at V and 1 base at J, with 9 bases in the middle. CDR3 DNA: TGTGCCAGCAGCTTTATCGGGGGGAACACTGAAGCTTTCTTT. Encoded protein: CASSFIGGNTEAFF. Full variable domain (outside the CDR3, taken from reference TRBV7-8 and TRBJ1-1): GAGVSQSPRYKVAKRGQDVALRCDPISGHVSLFWYQQALGQGPEFLTYFQNEAQLDKSGLPSDRFFAERPEGSVSTLKIQRTQQEDSAVYLCASSFIGGNTEAFFGQGTRLTVV.

This rearrangement joins TRBV30 to TRBJ1-4, with D perhaps matching TRBD1 (6 bases). Germline loops: CDR1 GTSNPN, CDR2 SVGIG (reference sequence). The CDR3 runs to 14 residues. V gave up 3 bases and J gave up 7 bases, with 15 bases separating them. The CDR3 sequence: CAWRAGAGGEKLFF. The CDR3 nucleotides are TGTGCCTGGAGGGCAGGGGCGGGTGGTGAAAAACTGTTTTTT.

J is TRBJ1-2 and V is TRBV5-3, with 7 bases fitting TRBD1. Being an ORF, TRBV5-3 has a function that is uncertain. The V segment lost 6 bases and the J segment 5 bases; nucleotides outside the gene matches: 7. This CDR3 has 13 amino acids. This CDR3 reads CARTRTGEYGYTF. The DNA of the CDR3 is TGTGCCAGAACGAGGACAGGAGAATATGGCTACACCTTC.

This clone was found a few times. J is TRBJ1-2 and V is TRBV11-2, with no clear D. The germline V gene has CDR1 SGHAT and CDR2 FQNNGV. Trimming shortened V by 4 bases and J by 8 bases, and 11 bases separated the two germline ends. This CDR3 contains 12 residues. The CDR3 DNA follows: TGTGCCAGCAGCTCCATCCGGGGAGGCTACACCTTC. As protein: CASSSIRGGYTF.

The chain joins TRBV4-3 to TRBJ1-6, with D perhaps matching TRBD1 (5 bases). V was clipped by 4 bases and J by 2 bases, with 6 bases between them. Looked up from germline, CDR1 is LGHNA and CDR2 is YSLEER. This CDR3 is built from 14 residues. CDR3 region: CASSPTAYNSPLHF. DNA of the CDR3: TGCGCCAGCAGCCCGACAGCCTATAATTCACCCCTCCACTTT.

The chain links TRBV6-6 to TRBJ2-5; 10 nucleotides agree with TRBD1. V shed 2 bases and J 4 bases; nucleotides not matched to a gene: 4. This CDR3 comprises 15 residues. Germline V gene sequence: CDR1 MNHNY, CDR2 SVGAGI (reference sequence). CDR3 sequence (DNA): TGTGCCAGCAGTTACGGGACAGGGGAAGGAGAGACCCAGTACTTC. Its translation: CASSYGTGEGETQYF.

This chain links TRBV2 with TRBJ1-4; 10 nucleotides agree with TRBD1. This CDR3 has 14 amino acids. V dropped 3 bases and J dropped 8; count of bases not matched to a gene: 3. CDR1 SNHLY and CDR2 FYNNEI come from the germline V gene. The CDR3 reads CASSEGTGEEKLFF. The CDR3 region has the DNA TGTGCCAGCAGTGAGGGGACAGGGGAAGAAAAACTGTTTTTT.

This chain links TRBV6-2 or TRBV6-3 with TRBJ2-7; 9 nucleotides line up with TRBD1. The CDR3 sequence is 15 residues long. Germline CDR1 MNHEY, CDR2 SVGEGT. Unmatched junction bases numbered 6, after V lost 5 bases and J lost 1 base. DNA of the CDR3: TGTGCCAGCAGTGCTCGGACAGGGGTGTCCTACGAGCAGTACTTC. This sequence encodes CASSARTGVSYEQYF.

The V call is TRBV3-1 (or the pseudogene TRBV3-2), the J call TRBJ1-2, with a possible D match to TRBD1 (6 bases). The CDR3 has 17 residues. Trimming pared 1 base from V and 1 base from J, leaving 16 bases between. From germline, CDR1 is LGHDT and CDR2 YNNKEL (reference sequence). The CDR3 protein is CASSQVGRGRGNYGYTF. The CDR3 bases are TGTGCCAGCAGCCAAGTCGGCCGGGGCAGGGGTAACTATGGCTACACCTTC.

This chain connects TRBV3-1 (or the pseudogene TRBV3-2) to TRBJ2-5, with TRBD2 matching over 8 bases. V was pared by 2 bases and J by 6 bases, with 8 bases of the junction left unmatched. CDR1 is LGHDT and CDR2 is YNNKEL in the germline V gene (reference sequence). This CDR3 region has 15 residues. This CDR3 reads CASSQTGGGGKTQYF. The DNA for the CDR3 is TGTGCCAGCAGCCAAACGGGGGGGGGCGGAAAGACCCAGTACTTC.

This clone was observed a single time. The chain uses TRBV9 and TRBJ1-6; D perhaps matches TRBD1 (6 bases). The V and J ends lost 0 bases and 13 bases respectively, with 17 bases between them. CDR3 length equals 15 residues. CDR1 and CDR2 from the germline V gene are SGDLS and YYNGEE. CDR3 loop: CASSVGLGSQGPLHF. The CDR3 DNA reads TGTGCCAGCAGCGTAGGTTTGGGTTCCCAGGGGCCCCTCCACTTT. Full variable domain (outside the CDR3, taken from reference TRBV9 and TRBJ1-6): DSGVTQTPKHLITATGQRVTLRCSPRSGDLSVYWYQQSLDQGLQFLIQYYNGEERAKGNILERFSAQQFPDLHSELNLSSLELGDSALYFCASSVGLGSQGPLHFGNGTRLTVT.

This clone was observed a few times. Other DNA sequences in the same sample also yield this CDR3. The chain employs TRBV18 and TRBJ1-1, with D hard to call. This CDR3 contains 13 residues. CDR1 is KGHSH, CDR2 LQKENI, per germline. Trimming shortened V by 3 bases and J by 1 base, and 6 bases separated the two germline ends. The CDR3 reads CASSPTRNTEAFF. The CDR3 DNA reads as TGTGCCAGCTCACCGACACGGAACACTGAAGCTTTCTTT.

The rearrangement joins TRBV2 to TRBJ1-1, with 7 positions matching TRBD1. CDR3 length: 16 residues. Germline V gives CDR1 SNHLY, CDR2 FYNNEI. V lost 6 bases, J lost 3 bases, and 13 bases stayed unmatched. The CDR3 loop reads CASRQGVSRADTEAFF. CDR3 DNA: TGTGCCAGCAGGCAGGGGGTATCTAGGGCGGACACTGAAGCTTTCTTT.

The V gene is TRBV6-5, the J gene TRBJ1-1; no firm D call. Trimming removed 8 bases at V and 0 bases at J, with 10 bases between. The CDR3 extends over 13 amino acids. Per the germline V gene, CDR1 is MNHEY and CDR2 is SVGAGI. The CDR3 reads CASQFTVNTEAFF. The DNA of the CDR3 is TGTGCCAGCCAGTTCACAGTGAACACTGAAGCTTTCTTT.

The chain links TRBV27 to TRBJ1-5; D call uncertain. There are 12 residues in the CDR3. Trimming pared 3 bases from V and 5 bases from J, leaving 5 bases between. Germline-derived CDR1 and CDR2 are MNHEY and SMNVEV (reference sequence). CDR3 sequence reads: CASSFRDQPQHF. The DNA of the CDR3 is TGTGCCAGCAGTTTCCGGGATCAGCCCCAGCATTTT.

The J gene is TRBJ2-2, the V gene TRBV6-2 or TRBV6-3; TRBD1 might be the D (6 bases). The CDR3 is 18 residues long. Germline CDR1 and CDR2: MNHEY and SVGEGT. Deletions cut 2 bases from V and 5 bases from J, with 21 bases between. The CDR3 region is CASSYPAAGVARTGELFF. The CDR3 coding sequence is TGTGCCAGCAGTTACCCCGCGGCAGGGGTGGCGAGGACCGGGGAGCTGTTTTTT.

This clone showed up just once. The J gene is TRBJ2-1, the V gene TRBV3-1 (or the pseudogene TRBV3-2); the match to TRBD2 covers 9 bases. Trimming removed 4 bases from V and 6 bases from J; junction bases left unmatched: 10. Germline loops: CDR1 LGHDT, CDR2 YNNKEL (reference sequence). This CDR3 has 16 residues. The CDR3, as DNA: TGTGCCAGCAGCCCGCCCCGTAGCGGGGGAATCAATGAGCAGTTCTTC. Translating gives CASSPPRSGGINEQFF.